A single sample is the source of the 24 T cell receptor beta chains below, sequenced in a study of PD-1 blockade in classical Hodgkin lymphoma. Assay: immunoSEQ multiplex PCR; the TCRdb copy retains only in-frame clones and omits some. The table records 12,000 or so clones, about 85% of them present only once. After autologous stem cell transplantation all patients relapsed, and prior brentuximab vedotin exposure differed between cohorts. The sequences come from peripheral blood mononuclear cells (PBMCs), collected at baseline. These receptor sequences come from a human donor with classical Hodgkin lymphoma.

CDR3 residues: CASSQGPGSGNTIYF. CDR3 DNA sequence: TGTGCCAGCAGCCAGGGGCCGGGTTCTGGAAACACCATATATTTT. The chain has TRBV9 and TRBJ1-3, with D perhaps TRBD1 (6 bases). V was cut by 4 bases and J by 1 base, with 12 bases left in between. The germline CDR1 and CDR2 sequences are SGDLS and YYNGEE. The CDR3 consists of 15 residues.

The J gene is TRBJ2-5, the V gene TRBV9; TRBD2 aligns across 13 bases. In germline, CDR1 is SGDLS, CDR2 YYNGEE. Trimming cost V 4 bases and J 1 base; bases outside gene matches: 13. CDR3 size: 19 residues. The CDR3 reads CASSQSGTSGKWGQETQYF. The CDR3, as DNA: TGTGCCAGCAGCCAAAGCGGGACTAGCGGGAAGTGGGGCCAAGAGACCCAGTACTTC.

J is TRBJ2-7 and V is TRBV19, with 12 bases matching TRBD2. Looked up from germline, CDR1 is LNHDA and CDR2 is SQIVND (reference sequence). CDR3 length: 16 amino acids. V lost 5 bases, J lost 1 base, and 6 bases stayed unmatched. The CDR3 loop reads CASSLSGTSGSYEQYF. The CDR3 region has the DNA TGTGCCAGTAGTCTTAGTGGGACTAGCGGGTCCTACGAGCAGTACTTC.

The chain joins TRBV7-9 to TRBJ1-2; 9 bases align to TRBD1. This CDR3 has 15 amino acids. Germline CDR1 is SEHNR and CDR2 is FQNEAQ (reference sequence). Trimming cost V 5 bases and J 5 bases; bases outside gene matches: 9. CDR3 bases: TGTGCCAGCAGCCCAGCTAGCGGGACAGGGTATGGCTACACCTTC. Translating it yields CASSPASGTGYGYTF.

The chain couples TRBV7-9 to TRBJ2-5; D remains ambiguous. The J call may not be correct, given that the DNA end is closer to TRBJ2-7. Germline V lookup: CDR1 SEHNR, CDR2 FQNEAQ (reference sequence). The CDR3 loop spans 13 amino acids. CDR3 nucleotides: TGTGCCAGCAGCGCGAGTGATACCTACGAGCAGTACTTC. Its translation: CASSASDTYEQYF.

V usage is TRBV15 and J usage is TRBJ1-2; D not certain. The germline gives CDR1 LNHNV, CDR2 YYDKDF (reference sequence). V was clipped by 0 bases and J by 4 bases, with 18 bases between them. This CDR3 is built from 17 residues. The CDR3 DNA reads TGTGCCACCAGCAGAGATTGGCGGGGTGCCTTATCCTATGGCTACACCTTC. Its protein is CATSRDWRGALSYGYTF.

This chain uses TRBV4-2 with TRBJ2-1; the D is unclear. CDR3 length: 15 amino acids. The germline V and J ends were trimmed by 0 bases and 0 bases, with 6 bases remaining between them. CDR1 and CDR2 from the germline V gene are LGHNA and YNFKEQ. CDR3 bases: TGTGCCAGCAGCCAAGAGCACGGCTCCTACAATGAGCAGTTCTTC. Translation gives CASSQEHGSYNEQFF.

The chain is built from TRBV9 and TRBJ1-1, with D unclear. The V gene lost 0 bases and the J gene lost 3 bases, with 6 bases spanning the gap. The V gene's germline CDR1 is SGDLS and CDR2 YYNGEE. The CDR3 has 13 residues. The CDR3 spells CASSVGGDTEAFF. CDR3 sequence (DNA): TGTGCCAGCAGCGTAGGCGGGGACACTGAAGCTTTCTTT.

The CDR3 sequence: CASQGTDNIFNTGELFF. For the CDR3, the DNA is TGTGCTAGTCAGGGGACAGATAATATTTTTAACACCGGGGAGCTGTTTTTT. The chain combines TRBV12-5 with TRBJ2-2; the match to TRBD1 covers 7 bases. Trimming took 8 bases from V and 2 from J; bases not matched to a gene: 14. The germline CDR1 and CDR2 sequences are LGHNT and FRNRAP. The CDR3 has 17 amino acids.

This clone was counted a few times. The CDR3 DNA follows: TGTGCCAGCACGGAAGGGGGGGAGGTACCTGAAGCTTTCTTT. Translating it yields CASTEGGEVPEAFF. The J gene is TRBJ1-1, the V gene TRBV9; maybe TRBD1 (6 bases). CDR3 size: 14 residues. V was pared by 6 bases and J by 6 bases, with 18 bases between. Germline V CDR1 and CDR2: SGDLS, YYNGEE. Looking up the rest from reference TRBV9 and TRBJ1-1 gives the full variable domain: DSGVTQTPKHLITATGQRVTLRCSPRSGDLSVYWYQQSLDQGLQFLIQYYNGEERAKGNILERFSAQQFPDLHSELNLSSLELGDSALYFCASTEGGEVPEAFFGQGTRLTVV.

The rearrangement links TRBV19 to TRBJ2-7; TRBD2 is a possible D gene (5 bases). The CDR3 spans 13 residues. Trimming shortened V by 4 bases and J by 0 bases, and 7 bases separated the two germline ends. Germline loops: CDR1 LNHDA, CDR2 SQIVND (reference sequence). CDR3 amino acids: CASSTGNSYEQYF. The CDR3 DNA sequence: TGTGCCAGTAGTACGGGGAACTCCTACGAGCAGTACTTC.

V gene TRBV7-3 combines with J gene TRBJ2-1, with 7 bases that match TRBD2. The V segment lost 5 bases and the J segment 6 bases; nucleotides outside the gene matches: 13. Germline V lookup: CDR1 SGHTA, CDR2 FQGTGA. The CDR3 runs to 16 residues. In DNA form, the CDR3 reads TGTGCCAGCAGCCGCGTTCCCAGCGGGGCCCGCAATGAGCAGTTCTTC. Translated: CASSRVPSGARNEQFF.

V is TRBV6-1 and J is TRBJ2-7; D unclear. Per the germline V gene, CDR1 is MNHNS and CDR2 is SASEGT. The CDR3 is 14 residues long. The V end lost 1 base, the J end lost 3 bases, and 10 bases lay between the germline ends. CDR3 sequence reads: CASSEGGWVYEQYF. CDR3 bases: TGTGCCAGCAGTGAAGGGGGTTGGGTCTACGAGCAGTACTTC.

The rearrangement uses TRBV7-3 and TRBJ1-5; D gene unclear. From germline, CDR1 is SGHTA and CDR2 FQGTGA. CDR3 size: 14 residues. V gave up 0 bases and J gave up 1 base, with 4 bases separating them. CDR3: CASSLTGSNQPQHF. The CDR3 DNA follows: TGTGCCAGCAGCTTAACAGGAAGCAATCAGCCCCAGCATTTT.

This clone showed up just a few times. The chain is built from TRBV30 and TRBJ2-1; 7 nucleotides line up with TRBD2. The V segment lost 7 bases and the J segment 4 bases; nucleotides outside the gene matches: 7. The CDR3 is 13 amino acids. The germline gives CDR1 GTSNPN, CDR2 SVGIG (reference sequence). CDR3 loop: CALGAGAYNEQFF. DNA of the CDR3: TGTGCCTTGGGCGCGGGAGCTTACAATGAGCAGTTCTTC.

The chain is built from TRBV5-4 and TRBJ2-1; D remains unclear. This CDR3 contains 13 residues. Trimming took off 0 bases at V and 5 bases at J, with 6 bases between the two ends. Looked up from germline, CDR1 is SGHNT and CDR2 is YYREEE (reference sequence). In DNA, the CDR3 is TGTGCCAGCAGCTTGGGCACTAACAATGAGCAGTTCTTC. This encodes CASSLGTNNEQFF.

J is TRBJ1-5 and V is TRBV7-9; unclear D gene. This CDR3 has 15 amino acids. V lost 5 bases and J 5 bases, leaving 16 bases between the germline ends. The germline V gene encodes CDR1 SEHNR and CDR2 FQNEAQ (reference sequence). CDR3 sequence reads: CASSPRWGDDQPQHF. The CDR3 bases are TGTGCCAGCAGCCCACGGTGGGGAGACGATCAGCCCCAGCATTTT.

The CDR3 region is CASSVEFSGSWADTQYF. DNA of the CDR3: TGTGCCAGCAGCGTAGAGTTTAGCGGAAGCTGGGCAGATACGCAGTATTTT. The chain combines TRBV9 with TRBJ2-3; the D gene is possibly TRBD2 (6 bases). V lost 0 bases to trimming and J lost 4 bases, with 18 bases between them. The CDR3 length is 17 residues. The germline gives CDR1 SGDLS, CDR2 YYNGEE.

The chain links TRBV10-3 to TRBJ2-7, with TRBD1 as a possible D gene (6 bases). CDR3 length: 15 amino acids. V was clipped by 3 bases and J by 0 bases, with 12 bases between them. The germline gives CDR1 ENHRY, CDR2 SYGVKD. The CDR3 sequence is CAISEERQASYEQYF. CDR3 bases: TGTGCCATCAGTGAAGAACGACAGGCCTCCTACGAGCAGTACTTC.

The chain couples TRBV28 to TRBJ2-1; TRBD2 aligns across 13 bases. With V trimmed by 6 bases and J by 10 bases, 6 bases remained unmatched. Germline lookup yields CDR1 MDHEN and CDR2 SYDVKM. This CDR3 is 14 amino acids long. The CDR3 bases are TGTGCCAGCAGCCAACTAGCGGGGGGGCGCGAGCAGTTCTTC. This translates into CASSQLAGGREQFF.

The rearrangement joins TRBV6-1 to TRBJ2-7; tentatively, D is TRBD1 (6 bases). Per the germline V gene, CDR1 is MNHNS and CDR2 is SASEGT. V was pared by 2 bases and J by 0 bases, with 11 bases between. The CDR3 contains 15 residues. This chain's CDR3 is CASSEWDMSSYEQYF. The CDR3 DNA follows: TGTGCCAGCAGTGAATGGGACATGAGCTCCTACGAGCAGTACTTC.

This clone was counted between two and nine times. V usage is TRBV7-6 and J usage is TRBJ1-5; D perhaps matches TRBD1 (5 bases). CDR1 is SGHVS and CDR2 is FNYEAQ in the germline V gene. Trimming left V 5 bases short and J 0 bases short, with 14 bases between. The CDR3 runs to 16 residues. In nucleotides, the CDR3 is TGTGCCAGCAGCCCTGAGGGACCTAATAGCAATCAGCCCCAGCATTTT. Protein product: CASSPEGPNSNQPQHF.

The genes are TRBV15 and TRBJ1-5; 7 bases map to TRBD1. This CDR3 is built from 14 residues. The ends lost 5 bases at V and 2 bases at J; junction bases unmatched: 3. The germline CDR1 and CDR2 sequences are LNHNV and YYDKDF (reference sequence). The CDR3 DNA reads TGTGCCACCAGCCATGGACAGGGCAATCAGCCCCAGCATTTT. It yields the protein CATSHGQGNQPQHF. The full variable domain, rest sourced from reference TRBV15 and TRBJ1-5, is DAMVIQNPRYQVTQFGKPVTLSCSQTLNHNVMYWYQQKSSQAPKLLFHYYDKDFNNEADTPDNFQSRRPNTSFCFLDIRSPGLGDTAMYLCATSHGQGNQPQHFGDGTRLSIL.

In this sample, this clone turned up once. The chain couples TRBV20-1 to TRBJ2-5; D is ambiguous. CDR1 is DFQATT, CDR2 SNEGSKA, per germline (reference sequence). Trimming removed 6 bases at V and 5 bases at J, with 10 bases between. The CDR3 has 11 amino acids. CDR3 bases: TGCAGTGCGGTCGGTACGGAGACCCAGTACTTC. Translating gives CSAVGTETQYF.